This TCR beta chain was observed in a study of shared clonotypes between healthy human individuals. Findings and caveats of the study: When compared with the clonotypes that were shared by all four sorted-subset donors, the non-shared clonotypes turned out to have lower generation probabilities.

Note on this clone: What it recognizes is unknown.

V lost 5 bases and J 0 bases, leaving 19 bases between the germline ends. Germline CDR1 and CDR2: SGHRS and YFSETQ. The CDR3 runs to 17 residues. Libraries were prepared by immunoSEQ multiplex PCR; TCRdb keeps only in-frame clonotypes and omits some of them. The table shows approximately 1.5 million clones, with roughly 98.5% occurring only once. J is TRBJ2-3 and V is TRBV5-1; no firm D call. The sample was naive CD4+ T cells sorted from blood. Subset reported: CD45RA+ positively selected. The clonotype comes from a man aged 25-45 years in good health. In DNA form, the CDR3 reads TGCGCCAGCAGACTTCGGATGACGGCCTCTAGCACAGATACGCAGTATTTT. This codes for CASRLRMTASSTDTQYF.